The next 15 T cell receptor beta chains were all read from a single sample in a study of blood T cells in healthy people across ages. The authors ran a second PCR of 7 to 11 cycles using a sample-barcoded 5' primer and a J-beta primer mix. TCRdb analysed the 5' RACE reads with MiXCR anew, one entry per CDR3 protein. This sample yields about 290,000 distinct CDR3 sequences, of which around 27% are seen a single time; over 25% belongs to the top ten. Material: blood. The receptor set was obtained from a woman in her seventies in good health.

The CDR3 nucleotides are TGCAGCGTTCGACTAGCGGGTACATCCTACGAGCAGTACTTC. Its protein is CSVRLAGTSYEQYF. This chain connects TRBV29-1 to TRBJ2-7, with TRBD2 identical over 10 bases. This CDR3 is 14 amino acids long. Germline CDR1 reads SQVTM; CDR2 reads ANQGSEA. V trimming: 5 bases; J trimming: 1 base; junction bases outside the gene matches: 5.

The gene calls are TRBV27 and TRBJ2-7; the match to TRBD1 covers 7 bases. Germline CDR1 is MNHEY and CDR2 is SMNVEV (reference sequence). The V and J ends lost 6 bases and 2 bases, in that order; junction bases with no gene match: 4. CDR3 size: 13 residues. The CDR3 sequence is CASRPTGPYEQYF. In nucleotides, the CDR3 is TGTGCCAGCAGACCGACAGGGCCCTACGAGCAGTACTTC.

The chain couples TRBV3-1 to TRBJ1-6, with TRBD1 as a possible D gene (5 bases). Germline-derived CDR1 and CDR2 are LGHDT and YNNKEL (reference sequence). Trimming removed 8 bases from V and 4 bases from J, with 9 bases in between. The CDR3 runs 13 residues. The CDR3 loop is CASGALYNSPLHF. As DNA, the CDR3 is TGTGCCAGCGGGGCCTTATATAATTCACCCCTCCACTTT.

This sequence joins TRBV29-1 and TRBJ1-1, with D unresolved. The V and J ends lost 2 bases and 0 bases respectively, with 7 bases between them. The CDR3 loop spans 13 amino acids. Germline CDR1 reads SQVTM; CDR2 reads ANQGSEA. The CDR3 DNA reads as TGCAGCGTTGAAACACGAATGAACACTGAAGCTTTCTTT. Amino acid sequence: CSVETRMNTEAFF.

The V call is TRBV7-9, the J call TRBJ2-1; possibly TRBD2 for D (5 bases). Germline V gene sequence: CDR1 SEHNR, CDR2 FQNEAQ (reference sequence). The CDR3 runs 15 residues. V dropped 2 bases and J dropped 4 bases, with 12 bases sitting between them. In nucleotides, the CDR3 is TGTGCCAGCAGCTTACGCCTGGACTTTTACAATGAGCAGTTCTTC. This translates into CASSLRLDFYNEQFF.

A single count supports this clonotype. V usage is TRBV27 and J usage is TRBJ1-1; unclear D gene. The CDR3 sequence is 13 residues long. Germline values: CDR1 MNHEY, CDR2 SMNVEV (reference sequence). V lost 5 bases and J lost 4, with 11 bases in between. This CDR3 reads CASSMRGGTEAFF. CDR3 coding DNA: TGTGCCAGCAGTATGCGGGGAGGCACTGAAGCTTTCTTT.

This chain uses TRBV20-1 with TRBJ1-4, with D hard to call. With 6 bases removed from V and 4 bases from J, the gap between germline ends came to 15 bases. Per the germline V gene, CDR1 is DFQATT and CDR2 is SNEGSKA (reference sequence). The CDR3 runs 14 residues. CDR3 nucleotides: TGCAGTGCCCCTCCGGCGGGGTTTAATGAAAAACTGTTTTTT. It codes for CSAPPAGFNEKLFF.

This clonotype was seen only a few times. The V call is TRBV20-1, the J call TRBJ1-1; TRBD1 matches 8 bases. Per the germline V gene, CDR1 is DFQATT and CDR2 is SNEGSKA (reference sequence). CDR3 length: 13 amino acids. The junction had 5 bases not matched to a gene; V was cut back by 3 bases and J by 5 bases. The CDR3 protein is CSASYRGGTEAFF. The DNA of the CDR3 is TGCAGTGCTAGTTACAGGGGGGGGACTGAAGCTTTCTTT.

The chain joins TRBV28 to TRBJ2-4; unclear D gene. The CDR3 has 13 amino acids. V was shortened by 4 bases and J by 10 bases, with 14 bases between the two germline ends. The germline CDR1 and CDR2 sequences are MDHEN and SYDVKM. The CDR3 DNA reads TGTGCCAGCAGTTCAGTCACACCGGCTATTCAGTACTTC. This codes for CASSSVTPAIQYF.

This clonotype was counted between two and nine times. This chain joins TRBV29-1 and TRBJ1-2, with 8 bases fitting TRBD1. Trimming took 0 bases from V and 2 from J; bases not matched to a gene: 11. The V gene's germline CDR1 is SQVTM and CDR2 ANQGSEA. The CDR3 length is 17 residues. CDR3: CSVEDRSGTGANYGYTF. In nucleotides, the CDR3 is TGCAGCGTTGAAGATCGATCCGGGACAGGCGCGAACTATGGCTACACCTTC. Full variable domain (outside the CDR3, taken from reference TRBV29-1 and TRBJ1-2): SAVISQKPSRDICQRGTSLTIQCQVDSQVTMMFWYRQQPGQSLTLIATANQGSEATYESGFVIDKFPISRPNLTFSTLTVSNMSPEDSSIYLCSVEDRSGTGANYGYTFGSGTRLTVV.

This clonotype was found a few times. The rearrangement joins TRBV6-5 to TRBJ1-1; D is perhaps TRBD1 (5 bases). This CDR3 has 13 residues. Germline V gives CDR1 MNHEY, CDR2 SVGAGI. V was cut by 8 bases and J by 0 bases, with 10 bases left in between. This CDR3 reads CASGAGLNTEAFF. CDR3 sequence (DNA): TGTGCCAGCGGGGCAGGGCTGAACACTGAAGCTTTCTTT.

V is TRBV25-1 and J is TRBJ2-5; D possibly corresponds to TRBD1 (6 bases). This CDR3 spans 16 amino acids. Deletions cut 5 bases from V and 1 base from J, with 17 bases between. Germline V lookup: CDR1 MGHDK, CDR2 SYGVNS. The CDR3 DNA reads as TGTGCCAGCAGTCAAGGGGGTGTATGGGTCCAAGAGACCCAGTACTTC. It specifies CASSQGGVWVQETQYF.

This clonotype was seen only a few times. The J gene is TRBJ2-1, the V gene TRBV20-1; possible D gene TRBD1, 7 bases. The V end was cut by 3 bases, the J end by 6 bases, with 30 bases between. Germline V gene sequence: CDR1 DFQATT, CDR2 SNEGSKA (reference sequence). The CDR3 consists of 19 residues. The CDR3 DNA reads TGCAGTGCTAGCGGGACAGCGAGGGTAGTGGAGGGCCTCCTCAATGAGCAGTTCTTC. It codes for CSASGTARVVEGLLNEQFF.

This clonotype was seen repeatedly, ten times or more. CDR3 loop: CSARTLSGTSYNEQFF. CDR3 nucleotide sequence: TGCAGTGCTAGGACGCTTAGCGGCACCTCCTACAATGAGCAGTTCTTC. This rearrangement joins TRBV20-1 to TRBJ2-1; the D gene is possibly TRBD2 (6 bases). The germline gives CDR1 DFQATT, CDR2 SNEGSKA (reference sequence). The V end lost 3 bases, the J end lost 0 bases, and 15 bases lay between the germline ends. The CDR3 spans 16 residues.

This clonotype was seen more than once but under ten times. The chain combines TRBV18 with TRBJ2-5; D not resolved. Trimming took off 2 bases at V and 5 bases at J, with 12 bases between the two ends. The CDR3 extends over 14 amino acids. The V gene's germline CDR1 is KGHSH and CDR2 LQKENI. The CDR3 coding sequence is TGTGCCAGCTCACCAGGCGGTTCCAGGGAGACCCAGTACTTC. It translates to CASSPGGSRETQYF.